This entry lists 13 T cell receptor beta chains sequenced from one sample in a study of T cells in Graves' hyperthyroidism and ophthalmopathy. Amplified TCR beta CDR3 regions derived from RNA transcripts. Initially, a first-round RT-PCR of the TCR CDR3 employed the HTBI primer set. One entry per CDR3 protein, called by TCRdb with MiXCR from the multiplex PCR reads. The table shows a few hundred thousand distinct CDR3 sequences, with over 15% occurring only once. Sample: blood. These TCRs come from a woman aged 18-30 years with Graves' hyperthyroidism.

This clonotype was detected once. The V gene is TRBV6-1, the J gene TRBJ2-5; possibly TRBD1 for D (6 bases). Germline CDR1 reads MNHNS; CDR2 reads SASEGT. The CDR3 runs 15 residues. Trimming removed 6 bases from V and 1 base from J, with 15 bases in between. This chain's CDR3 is CASRNHGTFQETQYF. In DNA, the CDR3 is TGTGCCAGCAGGAATCATGGGACATTCCAAGAGACCCAGTACTTC.

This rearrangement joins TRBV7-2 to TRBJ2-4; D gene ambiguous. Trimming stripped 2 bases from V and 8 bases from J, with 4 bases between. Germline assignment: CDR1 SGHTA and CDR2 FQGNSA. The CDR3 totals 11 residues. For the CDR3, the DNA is TGTGCCAGCAGCTTAAGGTACATTCAGTACTTC. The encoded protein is CASSLRYIQYF. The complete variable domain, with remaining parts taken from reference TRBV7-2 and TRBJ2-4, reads GAGVSQSPSNKVTEKGKDVELRCDPISGHTALYWYRQSLGQGLEFLIYFQGNSAPDKSGLPSDRFSAERTGGSVSTLTIQRTQQEDSAVYLCASSLRYIQYFGAGTRLSVL.

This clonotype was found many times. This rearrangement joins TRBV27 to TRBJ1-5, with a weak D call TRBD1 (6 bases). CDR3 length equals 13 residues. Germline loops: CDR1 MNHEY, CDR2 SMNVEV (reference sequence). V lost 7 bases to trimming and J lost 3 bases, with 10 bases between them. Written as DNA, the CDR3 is TGTGCCAGCATTAACAGGGCCAATCAGCCCCAGCATTTT. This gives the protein CASINRANQPQHF.

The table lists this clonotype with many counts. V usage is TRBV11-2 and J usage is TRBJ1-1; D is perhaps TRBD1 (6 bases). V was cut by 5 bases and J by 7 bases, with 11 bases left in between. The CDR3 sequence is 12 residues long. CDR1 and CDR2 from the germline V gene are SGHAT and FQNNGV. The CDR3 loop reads CASSHDRSEAFF. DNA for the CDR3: TGTGCCAGCAGCCACGACAGGAGTGAAGCTTTCTTT.

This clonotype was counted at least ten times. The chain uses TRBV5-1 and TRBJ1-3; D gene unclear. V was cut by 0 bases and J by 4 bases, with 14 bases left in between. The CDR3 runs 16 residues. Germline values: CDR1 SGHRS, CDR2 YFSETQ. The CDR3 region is CASSLGVATFGNTIYF. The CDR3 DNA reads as TGCGCCAGCAGCTTGGGAGTGGCGACCTTCGGAAACACCATATATTTT.

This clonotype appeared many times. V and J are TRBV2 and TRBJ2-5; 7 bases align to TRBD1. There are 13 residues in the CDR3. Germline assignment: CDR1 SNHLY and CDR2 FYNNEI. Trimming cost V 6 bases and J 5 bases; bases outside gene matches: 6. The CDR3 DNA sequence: TGTGCCAGCAGGACGGGGACAGTGGAGACCCAGTACTTC. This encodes CASRTGTVETQYF.

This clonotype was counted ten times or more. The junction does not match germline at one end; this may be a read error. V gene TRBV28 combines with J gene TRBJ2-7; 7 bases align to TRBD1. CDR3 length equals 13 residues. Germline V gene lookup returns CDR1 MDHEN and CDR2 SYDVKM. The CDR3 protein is CASSKPGPRGYSF. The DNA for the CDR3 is TGTGCCAGCAGCAAACCTGGCCCCAGGGGGTATTCCTTC.

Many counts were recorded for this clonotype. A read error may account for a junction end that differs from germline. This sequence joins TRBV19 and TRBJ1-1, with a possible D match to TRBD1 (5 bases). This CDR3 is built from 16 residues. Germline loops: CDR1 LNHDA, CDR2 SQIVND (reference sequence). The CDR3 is CASSILYRKGNSEAFF. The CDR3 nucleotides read TGTGCCAGTAGTATTTTATACCGGAAGGGGAACTCTGAAGCTTTCTTT. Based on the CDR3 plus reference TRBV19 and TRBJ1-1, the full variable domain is DGGITQSPKYLFRKEGQNVTLSCEQNLNHDAMYWYRQDPGQGLRLIYYSQIVNDFQKGDIAEGYSVSREKKESFPLTVTSAQKNPTAFYLCASSILYRKGNSEAFFGQGTRLTVV.

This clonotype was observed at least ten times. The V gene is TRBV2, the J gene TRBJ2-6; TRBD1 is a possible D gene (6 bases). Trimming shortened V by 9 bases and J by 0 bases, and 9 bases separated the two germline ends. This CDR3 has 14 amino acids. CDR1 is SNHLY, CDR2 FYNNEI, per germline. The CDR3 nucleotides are TGTGCCAGAGCAGGGGACTCTGGGGCCAACGTCCTGACTTTC. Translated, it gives CARAGDSGANVLTF.

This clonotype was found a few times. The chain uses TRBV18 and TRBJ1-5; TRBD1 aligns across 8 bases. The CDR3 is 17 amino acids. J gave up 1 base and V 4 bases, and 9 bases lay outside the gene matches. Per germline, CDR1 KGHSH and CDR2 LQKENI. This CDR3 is CASSRDRGVGSNQPQHF. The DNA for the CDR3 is TGTGCCAGCTCACGCGACAGGGGCGTTGGCAGCAATCAGCCCCAGCATTTT.

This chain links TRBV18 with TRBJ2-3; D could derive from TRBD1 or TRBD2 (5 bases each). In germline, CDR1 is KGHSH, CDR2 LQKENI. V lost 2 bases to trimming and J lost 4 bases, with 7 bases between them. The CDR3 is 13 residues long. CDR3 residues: CASSPGDADTQYF. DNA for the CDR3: TGTGCCAGCTCACCAGGGGACGCAGATACGCAGTATTTT. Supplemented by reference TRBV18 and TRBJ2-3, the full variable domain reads NAGVMQNPRHLVRRRGQEARLRCSPMKGHSHVYWYRQLPEEGLKFMVYLQKENIIDESGMPKERFSAEFPKEGPSILRIQQVVRGDSAAYFCASSPGDADTQYFGPGTRLTVL.

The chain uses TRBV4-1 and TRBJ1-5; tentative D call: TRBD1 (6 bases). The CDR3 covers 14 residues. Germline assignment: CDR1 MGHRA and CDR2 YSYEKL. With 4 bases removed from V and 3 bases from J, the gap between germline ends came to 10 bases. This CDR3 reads CASSLRDTNQPQHF. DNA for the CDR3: TGCGCCAGCAGCCTTCGGGACACCAATCAGCCCCAGCATTTT.

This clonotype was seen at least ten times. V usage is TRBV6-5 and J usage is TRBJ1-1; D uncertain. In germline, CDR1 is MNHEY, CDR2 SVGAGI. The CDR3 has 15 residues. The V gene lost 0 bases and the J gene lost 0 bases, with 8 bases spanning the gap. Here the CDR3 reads CASSYSIFMNTEAFF. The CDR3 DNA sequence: TGTGCCAGCAGTTACTCGATCTTTATGAACACTGAAGCTTTCTTT.